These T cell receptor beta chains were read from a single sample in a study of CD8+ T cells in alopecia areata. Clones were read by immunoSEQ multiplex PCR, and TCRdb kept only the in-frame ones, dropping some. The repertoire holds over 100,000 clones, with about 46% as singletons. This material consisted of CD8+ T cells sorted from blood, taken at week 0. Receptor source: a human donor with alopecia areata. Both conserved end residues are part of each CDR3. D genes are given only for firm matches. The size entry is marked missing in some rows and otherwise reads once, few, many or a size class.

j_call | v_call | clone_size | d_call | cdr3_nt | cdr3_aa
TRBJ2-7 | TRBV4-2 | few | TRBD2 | TGTGCCAGCAGCCAAGGTTCTAGCGGAGCTGGCGAGCAGTACTTC | CASSQGSSGAGEQYF
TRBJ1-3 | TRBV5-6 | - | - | TGTGCCAGTCATGGACAGCGAAACACCATATATTTT | CASHGQRNTIYF
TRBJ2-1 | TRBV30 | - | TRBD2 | TGTGCCTGGAGTGGGTTAAGCGGGGCCAATGAGCAGTTCTTC | CAWSGLSGANEQFF
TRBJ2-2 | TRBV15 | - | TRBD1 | TGTGCCACCAGCAGATCGACAGGGCCGGACACCGGGGAGCTGTTTTTT | CATSRSTGPDTGELFF
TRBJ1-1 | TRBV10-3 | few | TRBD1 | TGTGCCATCAGGTGGACAGGCGGCGCTCTCTTT | CAIRWTGGALF
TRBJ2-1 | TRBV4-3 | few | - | TGCGCCAGCAGCCAAGATTGGGGGACGGATGAGCAGTTCTTC | CASSQDWGTDEQFF
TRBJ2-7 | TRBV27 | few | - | TGTGCCAGCAGTGCGGAGGCAGGCGACTACGAGCAGTACTTC | CASSAEAGDYEQYF
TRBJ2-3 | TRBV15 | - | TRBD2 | TGTGCCACCAGCAGAGAAGCGGGGGGGCCAGATACGCAGTATTTT | CATSREAGGPDTQYF
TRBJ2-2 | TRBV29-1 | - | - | TGCAGCGTTTTCGCAGGGGAGAACACCGGGGAGCTGTTTTTT | CSVFAGENTGELFF
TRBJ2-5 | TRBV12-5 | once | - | TGTGCTAGTGGTTTGGACAGGTTGATGGAGACCCAGTACTTC | CASGLDRLMETQYF
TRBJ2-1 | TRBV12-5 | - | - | TGTGCTAGTGCCCGGGGAGGGGGCAGGAATGAGCAGTTCTTC | CASARGGGRNEQFF
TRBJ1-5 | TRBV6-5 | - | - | TGTGCCAGCAGTTACTCGGCGGCGGGAGGTCAGCCCCAGCATTTT | CASSYSAAGGQPQHF
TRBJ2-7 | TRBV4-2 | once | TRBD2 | TGTGCCAGCAGCCAAAACTCCCGGGGGGTCTACGAGCAGTACTTC | CASSQNSRGVYEQYF
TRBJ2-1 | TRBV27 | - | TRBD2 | TGTGCCAGCAGTTTAGTCCTAGCGGGGGGCCCCAGTGAGCAGTTCTTC | CASSLVLAGGPSEQFF
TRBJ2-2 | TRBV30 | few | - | TGTGCCTGGAGTGCCTCCGGGGGAGGGCTGTTTTTT | CAWSASGGGLFF
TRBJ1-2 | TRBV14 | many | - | TGTGCCAGCAGCCAAGTTGCCAACCCGGGCTATGGCTACACCTTC | CASSQVANPGYGYTF
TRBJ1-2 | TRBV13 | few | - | TGTGCCAGCAGCTTGGACAGCAACTATGGCTACACCTTC | CASSLDSNYGYTF
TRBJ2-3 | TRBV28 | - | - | TGTGCCAGCAGTTCCCTCTGGGCGACGGAACCAGATACGCAGTATTTT | CASSSLWATEPDTQYF
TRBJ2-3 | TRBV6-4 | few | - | TGTGCCAGCAGTTACTATTCAGGGAATACGAATACGCAGTATTTT | CASSYYSGNTNTQYF
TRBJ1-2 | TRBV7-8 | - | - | TGTGCCAGCAGCTTAGAGGGTTATGGCTACACCTTC | CASSLEGYGYTF
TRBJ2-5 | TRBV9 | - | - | TGTGCCAGCAGCGCCGACGGACAAGAGACCCAGTACTTC | CASSADGQETQYF
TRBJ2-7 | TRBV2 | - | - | TGTGCCAGTAAGGGGTGGGGAACCTACGAGCAGTACTTC | CASKGWGTYEQYF
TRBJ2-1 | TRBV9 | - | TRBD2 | TGTGCCAGCAGCGTAAAGCGGGGGGGCGATGAGCAGTTCTTC | CASSVKRGGDEQFF
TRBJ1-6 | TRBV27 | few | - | TGTGCCAGCAGTCGGAGCGGTGTAGGTTATAATTCACCCCTCCACTTT | CASSRSGVGYNSPLHF
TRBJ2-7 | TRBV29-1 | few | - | TGCAGCGTTGTTGGGCTTAACTACGAGCAGTACTTC | CSVVGLNYEQYF
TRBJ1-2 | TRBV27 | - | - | TGTGCCAGCAGTCCTAGCGCTAACTATGGCTACACCTTC | CASSPSANYGYTF
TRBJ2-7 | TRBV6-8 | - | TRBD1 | TGTGCCAGCAGTGCACACCGGGACAGGACATCCTACGAGCAGTACTTC | CASSAHRDRTSYEQYF
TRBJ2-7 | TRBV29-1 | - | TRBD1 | TGCAGCGCCCTTCGCATTTACGGGACAGAATTTGGGGAGCAGTACTTC | CSALRIYGTEFGEQYF
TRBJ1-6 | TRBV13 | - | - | TGTGCCAGCAGGGGAGAACGGGCCCTCCACTTT | CASRGERALHF
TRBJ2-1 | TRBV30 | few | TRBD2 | TGTGCCTGTCCATGCTCGCGGACTAGCGGGGGGAATGAGCAGTTCTTC | CACPCSRTSGGNEQFF
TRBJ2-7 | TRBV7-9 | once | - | TGTGCCAGCAGCTTATCCGTAACAGCGTTTGTCGAGCAGTACTTC | CASSLSVTAFVEQYF
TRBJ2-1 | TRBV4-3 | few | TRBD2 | TGCGCCAGCAGCCAAGATGAGAGGGGAAGCGGGGACAATGAGCAGTTCTTC | CASSQDERGSGDNEQFF
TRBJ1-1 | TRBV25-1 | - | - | TGTGCCAGCAGTGAAGAGGGTTTGAACACTGAAGCTTTCTTT | CASSEEGLNTEAFF
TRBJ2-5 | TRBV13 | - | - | TGTGCCAGCAGCTCTTCTAGCCACCACATTAAAGAGACCCAGTACTTC | CASSSSSHHIKETQYF
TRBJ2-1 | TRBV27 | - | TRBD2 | TGTGCCAGCAGTTCCCAGCGGGGGGGGGATGAGCAGTTCTTC | CASSSQRGGDEQFF
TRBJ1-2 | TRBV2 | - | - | TGTGCCAGCAGTTCCCTGCCCCTTCGGGAAGGCTACACCTTC | CASSSLPLREGYTF
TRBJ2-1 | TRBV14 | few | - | TGTGCCAGCAGCCAAGATGGAGGTGAACAGTTCTTC | CASSQDGGEQFF
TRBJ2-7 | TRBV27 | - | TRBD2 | TGTGCCAGCAGTTTGGGCCGGGGGGTGGAGCAGTACTTC | CASSLGRGVEQYF
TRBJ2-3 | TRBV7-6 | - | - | TGTGCCAGCAGCTTTGGGGAAGAGAGAACCACAGATACGCAGTATTTT | CASSFGEERTTDTQYF
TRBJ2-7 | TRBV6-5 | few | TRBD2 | TGTGCCAGCAGTTACTCTAGCGGGGGCTCCTACGAGCAGTACTTC | CASSYSSGGSYEQYF
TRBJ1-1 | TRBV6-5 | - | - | TGTGCCAGCAGTTCAGGTTCTGAAGCTTTCTTT | CASSSGSEAFF
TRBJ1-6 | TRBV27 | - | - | TGTGCCAGCAGTCCCGGCGGGGCCCATTCACCCCTCCACTTT | CASSPGGAHSPLHF
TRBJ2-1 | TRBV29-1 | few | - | TGCAGCGCACACGACAGAAGCTCCTACAATGAGCAGTTCTTC | CSAHDRSSYNEQFF
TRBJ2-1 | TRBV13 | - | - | TGTGCCAGCATAGGAGTGGACTACAATGAGCAGTTCTTC | CASIGVDYNEQFF
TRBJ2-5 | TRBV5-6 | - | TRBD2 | TGTGCCAGCAGGGACGCCACGAGCGGGGGGGCCCAAGAGACCCAGTACTTC | CASRDATSGGAQETQYF
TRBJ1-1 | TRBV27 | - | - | TGTGCCAGCAGTTTGTTGGGGGTGAACACTGAAGCTTTCTTT | CASSLLGVNTEAFF
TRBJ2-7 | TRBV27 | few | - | TGTGCCAGCAGTACCGCGGGTGTGCAGTACTTC | CASSTAGVQYF
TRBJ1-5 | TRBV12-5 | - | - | TGTGCTAGTGGTTTGGGGCAGCCCCAGCATTTT | CASGLGQPQHF
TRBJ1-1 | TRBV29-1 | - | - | TGCAGCGGGGTCGAAGTGGGGGGTGAAGCTTTCTTT | CSGVEVGGEAFF